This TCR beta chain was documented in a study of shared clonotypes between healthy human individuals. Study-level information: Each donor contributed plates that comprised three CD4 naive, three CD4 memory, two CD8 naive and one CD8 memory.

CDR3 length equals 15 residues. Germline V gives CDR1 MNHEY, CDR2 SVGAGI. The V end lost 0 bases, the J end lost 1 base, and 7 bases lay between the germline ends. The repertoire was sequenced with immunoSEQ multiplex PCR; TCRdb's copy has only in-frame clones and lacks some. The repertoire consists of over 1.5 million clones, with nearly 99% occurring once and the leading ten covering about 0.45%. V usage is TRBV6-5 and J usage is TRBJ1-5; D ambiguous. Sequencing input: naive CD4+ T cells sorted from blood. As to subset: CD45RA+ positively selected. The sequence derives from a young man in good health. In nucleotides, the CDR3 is TGTGCCAGCAGTTACTCGAGCGTCAGCAATCAGCCCCAGCATTTT. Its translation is CASSYSSVSNQPQHF.